The rows below give T cell receptor beta chains drawn from one sample of a study of neoadjuvant anti-PD-1 for oral cavity cancer. Clones were sequenced by immunoSEQ multiplex PCR, and TCRdb holds only the in-frame ones, with some missing. The table has tens of thousands of clones, around 80% seen once. The source material was PBMCs, sampled before nivolumab (anti-PD-1) treatment. These receptors were collected from a person aged 35-79 years with oral cavity squamous cell carcinoma. CDR3s include the opening cysteine and the closing phenylalanine or tryptophan. A D gene is named only where the DNA matches it firmly. Size is stated for part of the rows, as once, few or many counts, or as a class when the clone is expanded.

D: -; V: TRBV5-4; J: TRBJ2-3; size: -; DNA: TGTGCCAGCAGCTTCGGTATTCATGGGGTGACGCAGTATTTT; CDR3: CASSFGIHGVTQYF
D: TRBD2; V: TRBV7-8; J: TRBJ2-5; size: -; DNA: TGTGCCAGCAGCTTAGCTTTAGCGGGAGGGCCCCTCGTAGAGACCCAGTACTTC; CDR3: CASSLALAGGPLVETQYF
D: -; V: TRBV7-9; J: TRBJ1-1; size: -; DNA: TGTGCCAGCAGCTTAGGGGGGGACACTGAAGCTTTCTTT; CDR3: CASSLGGDTEAFF
D: -; V: TRBV11-2; J: TRBJ2-7; size: -; DNA: TGTGCCAGCAGCTTAGGGACAATCTACGAGCAGTACTTC; CDR3: CASSLGTIYEQYF
D: TRBD1; V: TRBV19; J: TRBJ1-5; size: -; DNA: TGTGCCAGTAGGACCGGGACAGGGTCCCAGCCCCAGCATTTT; CDR3: CASRTGTGSQPQHF
D: -; V: TRBV5-1; J: TRBJ1-1; size: -; DNA: TGCGCCAGTTACTTTGCGGACGGCACTGAAGCTTTCTTT; CDR3: CASYFADGTEAFF
D: -; V: TRBV5-4; J: TRBJ2-3; size: -; DNA: TGTGCCAGCAGCTTGGAACTAAATACGCAGTATTTT; CDR3: CASSLELNTQYF
D: -; V: TRBV5-1; J: TRBJ2-6; size: -; DNA: TGCGCCAGCAGAACAACAGGGCACTCTGGGGCCAACGTCCTGACTTTC; CDR3: CASRTTGHSGANVLTF
D: TRBD1; V: TRBV14; J: TRBJ2-3; size: -; DNA: TGTGCCAGCAGCCACAGACAGGGCGAAGGAGATACGCAGTATTTT; CDR3: CASSHRQGEGDTQYF
D: -; V: TRBV7-7; J: TRBJ2-1; size: many; DNA: TGTGCTAGCAGTCCTGACTCGAACAATGAGCAGTTCTTC; CDR3: CASSPDSNNEQFF
D: -; V: TRBV10-3; J: TRBJ2-2; size: -; DNA: TGTGCCATCTCGGGAATCACCGGGGAGCTGTTTTTT; CDR3: CAISGITGELFF
D: TRBD2; V: TRBV29-1; J: TRBJ2-5; size: -; DNA: TGCAGCGTTGAAGTACGGCTAGCGGGAGGGGAAGAGACCCAGTACTTC; CDR3: CSVEVRLAGGEETQYF
D: TRBD2; V: TRBV7-2; J: TRBJ2-2; size: -; DNA: TGTGCCAGCAGTATGCGGATAGCGGGAGAAGGGACCGGGGAGCTGTTTTTT; CDR3: CASSMRIAGEGTGELFF
D: -; V: TRBV5-6; J: TRBJ1-1; size: few; DNA: TGTGCCAGCAGCTTGGGGGGGTTCCTGAACACTGAAGCTTTCTTT; CDR3: CASSLGGFLNTEAFF
D: -; V: TRBV11-2; J: TRBJ1-2; size: once; DNA: TGTGCCAGCAGCTTAGCCCCGGGAGTGTATGGCTACACCTTC; CDR3: CASSLAPGVYGYTF
D: TRBD1; V: TRBV4-1; J: TRBJ2-3; size: -; DNA: TGCGCCAGCAGCCAGATGACAGGGGGCAGAGATACGCAGTATTTT; CDR3: CASSQMTGGRDTQYF
D: -; V: TRBV5-8; J: TRBJ2-2; size: -; DNA: TGTGCCAGCAGCTCGCAATGGGCCGGGGAGCTGTTTTTT; CDR3: CASSSQWAGELFF
D: -; V: TRBV19; J: TRBJ2-7; size: -; DNA: TGTGCCAGTAGTATAGGGGCCAGCGCCAAGCAGTACTTC; CDR3: CASSIGASAKQYF
D: TRBD1; V: TRBV9; J: TRBJ1-1; size: -; DNA: TGTGCCAGCAGCACTTCGTTGGGACAGGGGGGTGTAGCTTTCTTT; CDR3: CASSTSLGQGGVAFF
D: -; V: TRBV6-6; J: TRBJ1-1; size: -; DNA: TGTGCCAGCAGTTACTTGGGTCCGAACACTGAAGCTTTCTTT; CDR3: CASSYLGPNTEAFF
D: TRBD2; V: TRBV6-5; J: TRBJ2-1; size: -; DNA: TGTGCCAGCAGCCTCAGCGGGAGCTCCTACAATGAGCAGTTCTTC; CDR3: CASSLSGSSYNEQFF
D: TRBD2; V: TRBV29-1; J: TRBJ2-3; size: -; DNA: TGCAGCGTCCCCGGGACTAGCGGGAGGCCTAGCACAGATACGCAGTATTTT; CDR3: CSVPGTSGRPSTDTQYF
D: -; V: TRBV20-1; J: TRBJ2-3; size: -; DNA: TGCAGTGGAGAAGGCACAGATACGCAGTATTTT; CDR3: CSGEGTDTQYF
D: TRBD1; V: TRBV20-1; J: TRBJ1-2; size: -; DNA: TGCAGTGCTACTCAGGGGGACGGCTACACCTTC; CDR3: CSATQGDGYTF
D: -; V: TRBV27; J: TRBJ2-1; size: -; DNA: TGTGCCAGCGGGGGGACGCCGGACAATGAGCAGTTCTTC; CDR3: CASGGTPDNEQFF
D: -; V: TRBV6-5; J: TRBJ2-7; size: -; DNA: TGTGCCAGCAGTTACTCCGGACCTTACGAGCAGTACTTC; CDR3: CASSYSGPYEQYF
D: TRBD1; V: TRBV5-4; J: TRBJ2-3; size: -; DNA: TGTGCCAGCATCCCCTCCGGGACAGGGTCTAGCACAGATACGCAGTATTTT; CDR3: CASIPSGTGSSTDTQYF
D: -; V: TRBV29-1; J: TRBJ2-7; size: -; DNA: TGCAGCGTTGAGCTGGACGGAACCTACGAGCAGTACTTC; CDR3: CSVELDGTYEQYF
D: -; V: TRBV11-3; J: TRBJ2-5; size: -; DNA: TGTGCCAGCAGCTTGGGTAGGGGACCACAAGAGACCCAGTACTTC; CDR3: CASSLGRGPQETQYF